Below, 27 T cell receptor beta chains from the same sample are listed, as sequenced in a study of T and B cells in COVID-19 patients. TRB rearrangements were amplified by multiplex PCR with BIOMED2 TRB-A/B primers. TCRdb analysed the multiplex PCR reads with MiXCR anew, one entry per CDR3 protein. The table records over 5,500 distinct CDR3 sequences, 25% to 35% of them present only once. Each TRB amplification used about 250-550 ng of genomic DNA from blood. The sequenced sample was blood. Source of these receptors: a human donor with active COVID-19. The donor label of this sample is uncertain.

The rearrangement joins TRBV11-2 to TRBJ2-3, with D perhaps being TRBD1 or TRBD2 (6 bases each). Germline lookup yields CDR1 SGHAT and CDR2 FQNNGV. Trimming stripped 0 bases from V and 8 bases from J, with 9 bases between. There are 13 residues in the CDR3. This CDR3 is CASSLEGGTTQYF. The CDR3 DNA reads TGTGCCAGCAGCTTAGAGGGGGGCACTACGCAGTATTTT.

The rearrangement uses TRBV6-6 and TRBJ1-4; a possible D gene is TRBD1 (6 bases). The CDR3 length is 14 residues. Germline V CDR1 and CDR2: MNHNY, SVGAGI (reference sequence). The ends were cut back, 7 bases at V and 0 bases at J, with 9 bases in the middle. The CDR3 reads CASNKGATNEKLFF. In DNA, the CDR3 is TGTGCCAGCAACAAGGGGGCAACTAATGAAAAACTGTTTTTT.

The chain recombines TRBV19 with TRBJ2-7, with unresolved D. This CDR3 contains 14 residues. Germline values: CDR1 LNHDA, CDR2 SQIVND (reference sequence). Trimming removed 0 bases from V and 0 bases from J, with 6 bases in between. CDR3 residues: CASSIEQTSYEQYF. CDR3 sequence (DNA): TGTGCCAGTAGTATAGAGCAGACCTCCTACGAGCAGTACTTC.

The J gene is TRBJ1-2, the V gene TRBV13; 8 bases map to TRBD1. Losses at the gene ends were 6 bases for V and 4 bases for J; bases not matched to a gene: 7. In germline, CDR1 is PRHDT, CDR2 FYEKMQ (reference sequence). The CDR3 has 14 amino acids. The CDR3 coding sequence is TGTGCCAGCAGGGAATCGGGACAGGCCTATGGCTACACCTTC. It specifies CASRESGQAYGYTF.

The J gene is TRBJ2-2, the V gene TRBV7-2; 8 nucleotides agree with TRBD1. Trimming took 2 bases from V and 4 from J; bases not matched to a gene: 3. Germline CDR1 reads SGHTA; CDR2 reads FQGNSA. The CDR3 contains 15 residues. The CDR3 is CASSLQGAPTGELFF. CDR3 coding DNA: TGTGCCAGCAGCTTACAGGGGGCCCCCACCGGGGAGCTGTTTTTT.

Details on this clonotype: The junction shows a germline mismatch at one end, possibly a read error. The rearrangement uses TRBV27 and TRBJ2-7, with 7 bases identical to TRBD1. CDR3 length equals 13 residues. Per germline, CDR1 MNHEY and CDR2 SMNVEV (reference sequence). CDR3 bases: TGCGCCAGCAGCCCGGGACAGTCCTACGAGCAGTACTTC. Translated: CASSPGQSYEQYF.

The chain joins TRBV6-2 or TRBV6-3 to TRBJ1-2; TRBD1 matches at 7 bases. V shed 3 bases, J shed 3 bases, and the junction held 10 bases outside the gene matches. This CDR3 spans 16 amino acids. Germline assignment: CDR1 MNHEY and CDR2 SVGEGT. This chain's CDR3 is CASSYPASTGYYGYTF. CDR3 DNA sequence: TGTGCCAGCAGTTATCCCGCTTCGACAGGGTACTATGGCTACACCTTC.

This clonotype was detected a few times. CDR3 region: CAGERRPGYGAFF. The CDR3 region has the DNA TGTGCCGGCGAAAGGCGGCCGGGCTATGGGGCTTTCTTT. The chain is built from TRBV6-2 or TRBV6-3 and TRBJ1-1; D ambiguous. The CDR3 sequence is 13 residues long. V lost 11 bases, J lost 11 bases, and 24 bases lay in between. The germline gives CDR1 MNHEY, CDR2 SVGEGT.

This clonotype ranks as medium-sized (0.01 to 0.1%). This sequence joins TRBV18 and TRBJ1-6, with D uncertain. CDR1 and CDR2 (germline): KGHSH, LQKENI. CDR3 length: 16 residues. Deletions cut 3 bases from V and 7 bases from J, with 16 bases between. CDR3 DNA: TGTGCCAGCTCACCCTTCTCGGCTGAGGGCAATTCACCCCTCCACTTT. Protein sequence: CASSPFSAEGNSPLHF.

The chain joins TRBV12-3 or TRBV12-4 to TRBJ2-3; no definite D call. The CDR3 spans 12 residues. V lost 6 bases and J lost 5, with 9 bases in between. The CDR3 sequence is CASSTGQDTQYF. The CDR3 DNA reads as TGTGCCAGCAGCACCGGGCAAGATACGCAGTATTTT.

This clonotype appeared a few times. The chain combines TRBV6-5 with TRBJ1-5; maybe TRBD1 (5 bases). CDR1 and CDR2 from the germline V gene are MNHEY and SVGAGI. Deletions cut 3 bases from V and 3 bases from J, with 15 bases between. The CDR3 runs 16 residues. CDR3 amino acids: CASSYGAASDNQPQHF. DNA of the CDR3: TGTGCCAGCAGTTATGGGGCGGCTTCCGACAATCAGCCCCAGCATTTT.

V usage is TRBV6-6 and J usage is TRBJ2-3; maybe TRBD2 (6 bases). Germline-derived CDR1 and CDR2 are MNHNY and SVGAGI (reference sequence). The CDR3 contains 13 residues. V gave up 4 bases and J gave up 7 bases, with 12 bases separating them. The CDR3 nucleotides are TGTGCCAGCAGTTCCACGGGGGAGAATACGCAGTATTTT. Protein: CASSSTGENTQYF.

The V gene is TRBV5-4, the J gene TRBJ1-1; no reliable D call. The V gene's germline CDR1 is SGHNT and CDR2 YYREEE (reference sequence). Trimming removed 2 bases from V and 0 bases from J, with 11 bases in between. This CDR3 is 15 amino acids long. CDR3 in DNA: TGTGCCAGCAGCTTTATTAATAGGGTGAACACTGAAGCTTTCTTT. Its translation is CASSFINRVNTEAFF.

This clonotype is labeled as medium-sized (0.01 to 0.1%). The chain carries TRBV15 and TRBJ1-2, with a possible D match to TRBD1 (5 bases). The germline V and J ends were trimmed by 5 bases and 3 bases, with 13 bases remaining between them. This CDR3 has 14 amino acids. Germline assignment: CDR1 LNHNV and CDR2 YYDKDF (reference sequence). Here the CDR3 DNA reads TGTGCCACCAGCGAAGGGGTCCACGACTATGGCTACACCTTC. Amino acids: CATSEGVHDYGYTF. The complete variable domain, with remaining parts taken from reference TRBV15 and TRBJ1-2, reads DAMVIQNPRYQVTQFGKPVTLSCSQTLNHNVMYWYQQKSSQAPKLLFHYYDKDFNNEADTPDNFQSRRPNTSFCFLDIRSPGLGDTAMYLCATSEGVHDYGYTFGSGTRLTVV.

This clonotype qualifies as medium-sized. One junction end does not reproduce the germline sequence, and a read error may be involved. CDR3 loop: CSVEDPLRWEQYF. Here the CDR3 DNA reads TGCAGCGTGGAAGACCCCCTCCGGTGGGAGCAGTACTTC. The J gene is TRBJ2-7, the V gene TRBV29-1; D is unclear. The CDR3 length is 13 residues. The germline V gene encodes CDR1 SQVTM and CDR2 ANQGSEA.

This clonotype has a handful of counts. The V call is TRBV5-6, the J call TRBJ2-1; D may match TRBD1 or TRBD2 (5 bases each). V was shortened by 3 bases and J by 5 bases, with 12 bases between the two germline ends. This CDR3 has 14 residues. Germline V gives CDR1 SGHDT, CDR2 YYEEEE. The CDR3 sequence is CASSSGTKNNEQFF. DNA for the CDR3: TGTGCCAGCAGCTCCGGGACGAAAAACAATGAGCAGTTCTTC.

Judged by abundance, this clonotype is medium-sized. The rearrangement links TRBV27 to TRBJ2-3; 8 nucleotides line up with TRBD2. After removal of 4 bases from V and 1 base from J, the junction contained 7 bases not matched to a gene. Germline CDR1 is MNHEY and CDR2 is SMNVEV (reference sequence). The CDR3 length is 16 residues. This chain's CDR3 is CASSSPSGSGTDTQYF. Here the CDR3 DNA reads TGTGCCAGCAGTTCCCCCAGCGGGAGCGGCACAGATACGCAGTATTTT.

The V and J genes are TRBV5-1 and TRBJ1-1, with 7 bases that match TRBD1. CDR1 is SGHRS and CDR2 is YFSETQ in the germline V gene. Losses at the gene ends were 4 bases for V and 2 bases for J; bases not matched to a gene: 8. This CDR3 has 15 residues. The CDR3 protein is CASSPPGQLNTEAFF. CDR3 nucleotides: TGCGCCAGCAGCCCTCCGGGACAGCTTAACACTGAAGCTTTCTTT.

The chain is built from TRBV6-5 and TRBJ1-2; D is unclear. V was pared by 5 bases and J by 4 bases, with 14 bases between. The CDR3 runs to 14 residues. Germline CDR1 MNHEY, CDR2 SVGAGI. The CDR3 DNA sequence: TGTGCCAGCAGTAATCCCGGGGTACTCTATGGCTACACCTTC. Its protein is CASSNPGVLYGYTF.

This clonotype is termed medium-sized (0.01 to 0.1%). This sequence joins TRBV15 and TRBJ2-7, with 8 bases that match TRBD2. CDR1 and CDR2 from the germline V gene are LNHNV and YYDKDF (reference sequence). This CDR3 spans 14 amino acids. Unmatched junction bases numbered 0, after V lost 0 bases and J lost 2 bases. CDR3 nucleotides: TGTGCCACCAGCAGAGAACTAGCGGCCTACGAGCAGTACTTC. This encodes CATSRELAAYEQYF.

To note about this clonotype: Here the CDR3 omits its conserved ending phenylalanine or tryptophan, so a read error is the likely source. The chain uses TRBV12-3 or TRBV12-4 and TRBJ1-1, with D maybe TRBD1 (5 bases). The CDR3 runs 15 residues. CDR3 sequence: CASSLGVGVLTEAFS. CDR3 in DNA: TGTGCCAGCAGCTTAGGAGTGGGGGTTCTCACTGAAGCTTTCTCT.

This clonotype ranks as medium-sized. The V and J genes are TRBV6-2 or TRBV6-3 and TRBJ2-7, with D possibly being TRBD1 or TRBD2 (7 bases each). The CDR3 extends over 14 amino acids. V lost 5 bases and J lost 5, with 16 bases in between. Germline loops: CDR1 MNHEY, CDR2 SVGEGT. Written as DNA, the CDR3 is TGTGCCAGCAGTCCCCGACAGGGAGGGAACGAGCAGTACTTC. Protein sequence: CASSPRQGGNEQYF.

The chain links TRBV30 to TRBJ1-2; TRBD1 agrees at 8 bases. The CDR3 contains 13 residues. Germline trimming cut 5 bases from V and 5 bases from J; bases unmatched to any gene: 7. CDR1 GTSNPN and CDR2 SVGIG come from the germline V gene (reference sequence). CDR3 nucleotides: TGTGCCTGGGGGAGGGACAGGCCTTATGGCTACACCTTC. It is translated as CAWGRDRPYGYTF.

The chain employs TRBV27 and TRBJ1-2; 9 bases map to TRBD1. Per the germline V gene, CDR1 is MNHEY and CDR2 is SMNVEV (reference sequence). The CDR3 is 14 residues long. The V gene end was trimmed by 5 bases and the J gene end by 6 bases; junction bases not matched to a gene: 7. CDR3 sequence reads: CASSLGQGANGYTF. The CDR3 region has the DNA TGTGCCAGCAGTCTGGGACAGGGAGCGAATGGCTACACCTTC.

The chain couples TRBV18 to TRBJ1-6; no definite D call. This CDR3 comprises 15 residues. Trimming left V 6 bases short and J 5 bases short, with 14 bases between. In germline, CDR1 is KGHSH, CDR2 LQKENI. The CDR3 region has the DNA TGTGCCAGCTCCCCAGCCCCGAGGGATAATTCACCCCTCCACTTT. It is translated as CASSPAPRDNSPLHF.

The V and J genes are TRBV6-5 and TRBJ2-5, with D perhaps TRBD2 (6 bases). The CDR3 sequence is 16 residues long. V was shortened by 0 bases and J by 4 bases, with 15 bases between the two germline ends. CDR1 and CDR2 (germline): MNHEY, SVGAGI. The CDR3 DNA sequence: TGTGCCAGCAGTTACTCGGTGGGGGGATCGTTAGAGACCCAGTACTTC. As protein: CASSYSVGGSLETQYF.

This clonotype has more than one count but fewer than ten. This chain links TRBV18 with TRBJ2-1, with a tentative D call TRBD2 (6 bases). This CDR3 region has 16 residues. From germline, CDR1 is KGHSH and CDR2 LQKENI. The V and J ends lost 0 bases and 4 bases respectively, with 13 bases between them. CDR3 bases: TGTGCCAGCTCACCACCCCTCCCGGGGAGGTACAATGAGCAGTTCTTC. Translation: CASSPPLPGRYNEQFF.